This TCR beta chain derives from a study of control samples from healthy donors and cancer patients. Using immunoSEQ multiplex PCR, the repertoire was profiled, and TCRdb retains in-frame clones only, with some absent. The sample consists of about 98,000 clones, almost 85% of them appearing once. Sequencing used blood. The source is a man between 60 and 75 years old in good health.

Here the CDR3 reads CASSLKYPEGETQYF. CDR3 nucleotide sequence: TGTGCCAGCAGCTTAAAGTACCCCGAGGGGGAGACCCAGTACTTC. The chain uses TRBV7-9 and TRBJ2-5; the D call may be TRBD1 or TRBD2 (5 bases each). This CDR3 is 15 amino acids long. V lost 2 bases to trimming and J lost 5 bases, with 15 bases between them. Germline CDR1 reads SEHNR; CDR2 reads FQNEAQ (reference sequence).